Detailed here is one T cell receptor beta chain. Its antigen is as yet unknown. Clones were sequenced by immunoSEQ multiplex PCR, and TCRdb holds only the in-frame ones, with some missing. Of 100,000 or so clones listed, 93% are singletons. This specimen belongs to a study of graft-versus-host responses after intestinal transplantation. The study, taken as a whole, reports: Graft-donor T cell macrochimerism coincided with high graft-versus-host to host-versus-graft clonal ratios in allografts.

The receptor's source is a human donor who received an intestinal transplant. Specimen: unstimulated CD8+ T cells sorted from spleen or lymph node cells, collected before intestinal transplant.

CDR3 protein: CASSLQTGPNSPLHF. CDR3 DNA: TGTGCCAGCAGCTTACAGACAGGGCCTAATTCACCCCTCCACTTT. The rearrangement links TRBV7-2 to TRBJ1-6; 7 bases agree with TRBD1. This CDR3 spans 15 amino acids. The V gene's germline CDR1 is SGHTA and CDR2 FQGNSA. V was pared by 2 bases and J by 6 bases, with 4 bases of the junction left unmatched.